This T cell receptor beta chain was identified during a study of T cell repertoires in cytomegalovirus infection. At the level of the study: Use of recently identified HLA-C-restricted and well-studied HLA-B-restricted CMV epitopes was part of the study. Indications came from public TCR beta signatures; they pointed to CMV infection and to a matching HLA type.

CDR3 length: 15 amino acids. Germline CDR1 reads SGHRS; CDR2 reads YFSETQ. Trimming took 0 bases from V and 4 from J, leaving 11 bases between them. Each CDR3 protein gets one entry after TCRdb re-called the reads with MiXCR. The sample comprises approximately 390,000 distinct CDR3 sequences, about 35% of which are singletons, and 13% rests with the top ten. A word on this clonotype: Antigen: not known.

General study results and limits: Ex vivo responses were dominated by HLA-C-restricted CMV-specific TCR beta clonotypes. The study identified carriers of CMV plus the relevant HLA from cumulative public TCR beta family frequency.

The specimen comprised cultured PBMCs, sampled from culture after CMV antigen stimulation. V usage is TRBV5-1 and J usage is TRBJ2-1; D is possibly TRBD1 (5 bases). The TCR was taken from a human donor in good health (CMV status not recorded). Some clones in this sample may be carry-over from other donors' samples. The CDR3 nucleotides read TGCGCCAGCAGCTTGGTAGGGGCCCAATACAATGAGCAGTTCTTC. Protein product: CASSLVGAQYNEQFF.